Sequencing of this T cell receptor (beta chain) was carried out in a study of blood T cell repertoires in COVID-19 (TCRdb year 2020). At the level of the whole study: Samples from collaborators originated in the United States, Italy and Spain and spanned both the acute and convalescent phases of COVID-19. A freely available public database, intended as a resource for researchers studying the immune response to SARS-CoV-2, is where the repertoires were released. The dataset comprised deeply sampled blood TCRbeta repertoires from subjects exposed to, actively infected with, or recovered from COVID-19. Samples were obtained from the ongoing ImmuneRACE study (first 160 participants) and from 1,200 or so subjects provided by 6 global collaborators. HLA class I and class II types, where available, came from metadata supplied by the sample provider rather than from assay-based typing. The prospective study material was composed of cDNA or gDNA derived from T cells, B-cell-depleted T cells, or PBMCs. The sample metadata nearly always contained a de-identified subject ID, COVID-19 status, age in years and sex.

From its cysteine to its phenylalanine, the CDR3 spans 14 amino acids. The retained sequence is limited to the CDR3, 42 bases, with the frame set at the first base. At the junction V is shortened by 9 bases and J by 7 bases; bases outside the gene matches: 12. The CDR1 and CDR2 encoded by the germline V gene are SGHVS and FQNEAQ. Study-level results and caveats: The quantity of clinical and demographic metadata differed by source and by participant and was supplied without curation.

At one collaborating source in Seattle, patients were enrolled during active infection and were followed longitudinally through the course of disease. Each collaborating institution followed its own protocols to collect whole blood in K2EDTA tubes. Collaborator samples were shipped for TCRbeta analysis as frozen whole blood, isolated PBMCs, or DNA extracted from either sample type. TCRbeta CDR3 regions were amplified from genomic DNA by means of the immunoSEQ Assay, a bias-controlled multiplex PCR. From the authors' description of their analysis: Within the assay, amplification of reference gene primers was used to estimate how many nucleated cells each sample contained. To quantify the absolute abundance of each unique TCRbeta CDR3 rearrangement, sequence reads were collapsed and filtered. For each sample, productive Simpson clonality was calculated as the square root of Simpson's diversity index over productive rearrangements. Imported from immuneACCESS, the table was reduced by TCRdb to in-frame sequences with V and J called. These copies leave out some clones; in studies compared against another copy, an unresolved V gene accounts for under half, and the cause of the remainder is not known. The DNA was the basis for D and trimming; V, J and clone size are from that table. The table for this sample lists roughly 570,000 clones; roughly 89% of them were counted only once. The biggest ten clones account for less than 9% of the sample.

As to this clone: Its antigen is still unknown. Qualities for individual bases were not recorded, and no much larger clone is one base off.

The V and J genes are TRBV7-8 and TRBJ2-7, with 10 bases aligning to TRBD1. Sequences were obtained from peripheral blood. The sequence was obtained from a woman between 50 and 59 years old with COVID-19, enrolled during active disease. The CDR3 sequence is CASTAGQGTREQYF. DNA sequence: TGTGCCAGTACAGCGGGACAGGGGACAAGAGAGCAGTACTTC.